A single sample gave rise to the 26 T cell receptor beta chains below, sequenced in a study of cytomegalovirus exposure and HLA in healthy donors. 13 Jbeta primers and 60 Vbeta primers were used for the PCR. Repertoires were generated with immunoSEQ multiplex PCR, while TCRdb's copy carries only in-frame clones and drops some. The sample carries around 91,000 clones, approximately 84% recorded once. Sequencing used PBMCs. All receptors come from a man between 18 and 29 years old in good health and CMV-seronegative.

V usage is TRBV27 and J usage is TRBJ1-3; maybe TRBD1 (5 bases). V was pared by 4 bases and J by 4 bases, with 8 bases between. Germline lookup yields CDR1 MNHEY and CDR2 SMNVEV (reference sequence). The CDR3 runs to 13 residues. The CDR3 nucleotides read TGTGCCAGCAGTTCAAGGGGCGGAAACACCATATATTTT. Its translation: CASSSRGGNTIYF.

The chain links TRBV28 to TRBJ2-2, with 11 bases aligning to TRBD2. This CDR3 has 18 residues. J gave up 4 bases and V 7 bases, and 14 bases lay outside the gene matches. CDR1 and CDR2 (germline): MDHEN, SYDVKM. The CDR3 DNA reads as TGTGCCAGCAACCGGGGACTAGCGGTCCCCATTGGCACCGGGGAGCTGTTTTTT. Residues: CASNRGLAVPIGTGELFF.

This sequence joins TRBV7-6 and TRBJ2-5, with 8 positions matching TRBD2. Germline values: CDR1 SGHVS, CDR2 FNYEAQ. Trimming cost V 2 bases and J 5 bases; bases outside gene matches: 13. This CDR3 comprises 17 residues. This CDR3 is CASSLSSVAGWDETQYF. The DNA for the CDR3 is TGTGCCAGCAGCTTATCGAGTGTAGCGGGGTGGGATGAGACCCAGTACTTC.

The V and J genes are TRBV4-1 and TRBJ1-2; TRBD1 agrees at 8 bases. J was trimmed by 4 bases and V by 6 bases; bases with no gene match: 7. The CDR3 totals 14 residues. Germline assignment: CDR1 MGHRA and CDR2 YSYEKL. The CDR3 is CASSHPGTGYGYTF. The CDR3 DNA follows: TGCGCCAGCAGTCACCCAGGGACAGGCTATGGCTACACCTTC.

V usage is TRBV9 and J usage is TRBJ2-5; TRBD2 matches 9 bases. The CDR3 is made up of 16 amino acids. V gave up 0 bases and J gave up 5 bases; unmatched junction bases: 8. Germline-derived CDR1 and CDR2 are SGDLS and YYNGEE. This CDR3 reads CASSVDAGGPVETQYF. The CDR3 DNA is TGTGCCAGCAGCGTAGACGCGGGAGGGCCGGTGGAGACCCAGTACTTC.

The chain couples TRBV29-1 to TRBJ2-6, with D perhaps matching TRBD1 (5 bases). V shed 4 bases and J shed 1 base, with 17 bases lying between them. Germline CDR1 and CDR2: SQVTM and ANQGSEA. The CDR3 is 17 residues long. CDR3 sequence reads: CSVGEMGQGSGANVLTF. The CDR3 DNA follows: TGCAGCGTTGGCGAAATGGGGCAGGGATCTGGGGCCAACGTCCTGACTTTC.

The sample holds a few counts of this clone. The chain is built from TRBV5-8 and TRBJ1-1, with D unresolved. Trimming removed 4 bases from V and 5 bases from J, with 15 bases in between. The CDR3 is made up of 14 amino acids. Germline CDR1 is SGHTS and CDR2 is YDEGEE. In DNA, the CDR3 is TGTGCCAGCAGCCATGGACCGGGCGGGACTGAAGCTTTCTTT. Residues: CASSHGPGGTEAFF.

The CDR3 DNA reads TGTGCCAGCAGTCCACCCGGGGGGACAGGTAATAATTCACCCCTCCACTTT. The encoded protein is CASSPPGGTGNNSPLHF. The rearrangement links TRBV28 to TRBJ1-6; TRBD1 agrees at 8 bases. V dropped 5 bases and J dropped 5; count of bases not matched to a gene: 11. Per germline, CDR1 MDHEN and CDR2 SYDVKM. This CDR3 is built from 17 residues.

The chain is built from TRBV28 and TRBJ2-1; no reliable D call. V was pared by 6 bases and J by 8 bases, with 8 bases between. Germline CDR1 is MDHEN and CDR2 is SYDVKM. CDR3 length: 11 residues. This chain's CDR3 is CASSLSDEQFF. CDR3 DNA sequence: TGTGCCAGCAGCCTCTCCGATGAGCAGTTCTTC.

Here the CDR3 reads CASSPVGLHYNSPLHF. The CDR3 region has the DNA TGTGCCAGCAGCCCAGTGGGCCTTCATTATAATTCACCCCTCCACTTT. The chain uses TRBV28 and TRBJ1-6; no definite D call. From germline, CDR1 is MDHEN and CDR2 SYDVKM. The CDR3 loop spans 16 amino acids. With 6 bases removed from V and 4 bases from J, the gap between germline ends came to 16 bases.

The J gene is TRBJ2-7, the V gene TRBV29-1; weak D call: TRBD2 (5 bases). The CDR3 loop spans 16 amino acids. Germline V CDR1 and CDR2: SQVTM, ANQGSEA. Trimming left V 3 bases short and J 4 bases short, with 22 bases between. The CDR3 DNA is TGCAGCGTTGACGGCGGAGGAAGCGGCCCCTTTTACGAGCAGTACTTC. Protein sequence: CSVDGGGSGPFYEQYF.

This clone was seen just once. The CDR3: CASSLGHVSYEQYF. In nucleotides, the CDR3 is TGTGCCAGCAGCCTGGGACACGTCTCCTACGAGCAGTACTTC. The rearrangement uses TRBV7-2 and TRBJ2-7; D may be TRBD1 (6 bases). The V end was cut by 5 bases, the J end by 0 bases, with 11 bases between. The CDR3 has 14 residues. Germline V CDR1 and CDR2: SGHTA, FQGNSA.

The genes are TRBV18 and TRBJ2-1; 14 bases align to TRBD2. In germline, CDR1 is KGHSH, CDR2 LQKENI. With 3 bases clipped from V and 8 bases from J, the junction kept 6 bases outside the gene matches. The CDR3 has 16 amino acids. The CDR3 nucleotides read TGTGCCAGCTCACCTCCGGGACTAGCGGGAGACTATGAGCAGTTCTTC. The encoded protein is CASSPPGLAGDYEQFF.

This clone has a single count. The V gene is TRBV11-3, the J gene TRBJ2-1, with TRBD2 as a possible D gene (6 bases). Germline V CDR1 and CDR2: SGHNT, YENEEA. The ends were cut back, 1 base at V and 10 bases at J, with 8 bases in the middle. This CDR3 contains 12 residues. The CDR3 DNA follows: TGTGCCAGCAGCTTAGGGGGGGAAGAGCAGTTCTTC. Translation: CASSLGGEEQFF.

The V gene is TRBV15, the J gene TRBJ2-5; 10 positions agree with TRBD2. The CDR3 loop spans 17 amino acids. The germline V gene encodes CDR1 LNHNV and CDR2 YYDKDF (reference sequence). Trimming at V came to 9 bases and at J to 5 bases, leaving 18 bases not matched to a gene. The CDR3 sequence is CATSLGGLAGVRETQYF. DNA for the CDR3: TGTGCCACTAGTTTAGGGGGGCTAGCGGGAGTAAGGGAGACCCAGTACTTC.

The chain carries TRBV29-1 and TRBJ2-1; a possible D gene is TRBD1 (6 bases). Trimming removed 0 bases from V and 0 bases from J, with 21 bases in between. The CDR3 covers 19 residues. Germline values: CDR1 SQVTM, CDR2 ANQGSEA. CDR3 coding DNA: TGCAGCGTTGAAGATCTTAGGGGGAGTGTTATTAGCTCCTACAATGAGCAGTTCTTC. Its protein product is CSVEDLRGSVISSYNEQFF.

The chain employs TRBV29-1 and TRBJ2-3, with a possible D match to TRBD2 (6 bases). The CDR3 sequence is 15 residues long. Germline values: CDR1 SQVTM, CDR2 ANQGSEA. Trimming removed 4 bases at V and 0 bases at J, with 14 bases between. CDR3 nucleotides: TGCAGCGTTGCGAAGCGGGCTACTAGCACAGATACGCAGTATTTT. Its translation: CSVAKRATSTDTQYF.

This clone was seen only a few times. The V and J genes are TRBV5-1 and TRBJ1-6; D is undetermined. The V gene's germline CDR1 is SGHRS and CDR2 YFSETQ. V lost 1 base to trimming and J lost 8 bases, with 10 bases between them. This CDR3 comprises 14 residues. CDR3 in amino acids: CASSLSGNDSPLHF. CDR3 DNA sequence: TGCGCCAGCAGCTTGAGCGGGAATGATTCACCCCTCCACTTT.

The V and J genes are TRBV4-1 and TRBJ2-1, with TRBD2 identical over 16 bases. There are 19 residues in the CDR3. CDR1 MGHRA and CDR2 YSYEKL come from the germline V gene. The V gene end was trimmed by 6 bases and the J gene end by 2 bases; junction bases not matched to a gene: 10. CDR3 DNA: TGCGCCAGCAGGGAGGGACTAGCGGGAGGGCCACTTACCTACAATGAGCAGTTCTTC. Protein product: CASREGLAGGPLTYNEQFF.

The chain is built from TRBV28 and TRBJ1-5; no firm D call. V lost 8 bases and J lost 2, with 10 bases in between. Per germline, CDR1 MDHEN and CDR2 SYDVKM. The CDR3 totals 13 residues. The DNA of the CDR3 is TGTGCCAGCCATATTCGAGGCAATCAGCCCCAGCATTTT. This encodes CASHIRGNQPQHF.

The V and J genes are TRBV7-2 and TRBJ1-1; D ambiguous. From germline, CDR1 is SGHTA and CDR2 FQGNSA. This CDR3 has 13 residues. V was cut by 1 base and J by 11 bases, with 14 bases left in between. CDR3 sequence reads: CASSLGPTGEAFF. CDR3 bases: TGTGCCAGCAGCTTAGGGCCCACGGGTGAGGCTTTCTTT.

This rearrangement joins TRBV4-2 to TRBJ2-2; TRBD2 matches 8 bases. The germline V gene encodes CDR1 LGHNA and CDR2 YNFKEQ. The CDR3 has 15 amino acids. The trim removed 5 bases at V and 5 bases at J, leaving 7 bases unmatched. CDR3 nucleotide sequence: TGTGCCAGCAGCACCCAGCGGGAGTGGACCGGGGAGCTGTTTTTT. This encodes CASSTQREWTGELFF.

This chain links TRBV10-1 with TRBJ2-2; 7 nucleotides agree with TRBD2. The ends lost 5 bases at V and 2 bases at J; junction bases unmatched: 8. The CDR3 runs to 16 residues. CDR1 and CDR2 (germline): WNHNN, SYGVQD (reference sequence). The CDR3 loop is CASSLTGTTNTGELFF. The CDR3 DNA reads as TGCGCCAGCAGTCTCACCGGGACTACCAACACCGGGGAGCTGTTTTTT.

The chain has TRBV5-6 and TRBJ2-3; TRBD2 matches at 8 bases. The CDR3 length is 16 residues. CDR1 is SGHDT, CDR2 YYEEEE, per germline. Trimming took 0 bases from V and 4 from J; bases not matched to a gene: 7. The CDR3, as DNA: TGTGCCAGCAGCTTGGGGAGCGGGAGAATCTCAGATACGCAGTATTTT. It specifies CASSLGSGRISDTQYF.

The rearrangement joins TRBV5-8 to TRBJ1-4; 7 nucleotides agree with TRBD1. J was trimmed by 7 bases and V by 0 bases; bases with no gene match: 6. Germline V CDR1 and CDR2: SGHTS, YDEGEE. There are 15 residues in the CDR3. The CDR3 protein is CASSLGGGGIEKLFF. The CDR3 nucleotides are TGTGCCAGCAGCTTGGGAGGGGGCGGAATTGAAAAACTGTTTTTT. Full variable domain (rest looked up from reference TRBV5-8 and TRBJ1-4): EAGVTQSPTHLIKTRGQQATLRCSPISGHTSVYWYQQALGLGLQFLLWYDEGEERNRGNFPPRFSGRQFPNYSSELNVNALELEDSALYLCASSLGGGGIEKLFFGSGTQLSVL.

The chain recombines TRBV18 with TRBJ2-2; maybe TRBD1 (5 bases). Germline-derived CDR1 and CDR2 are KGHSH and LQKENI. Trimming left V 6 bases short and J 16 bases short, with 6 bases between. This CDR3 has 8 amino acids. CDR3 nucleotide sequence: TGTGCCAGCTCTGACAGGTTTTTT. It specifies CASSDRFF.